The 13 T cell receptor beta chains in this list originate from one sample, sequenced in a study of T cell repertoires in cytomegalovirus infection. These receptors have no known antigen. TCRdb ran MiXCR on the reads and lists one entry per CDR3 protein. Among some 200,000 distinct CDR3 sequences listed, roughly two fifths were seen once. The material was CD8+ T cells from cultured PBMCs, obtained from culture after CMV antigen stimulation. These receptors were taken from a human donor in good health (CMV status not recorded). Some clones in this sample may be carry-over from other donors' samples.

The chain has TRBV6-1 and TRBJ1-1; D call uncertain. Germline loops: CDR1 MNHNS, CDR2 SASEGT. Trimming cost V 7 bases and J 1 base, with 4 bases left between them. CDR3 length: 11 residues. CDR3 bases: TGTGCCAGCAAACAGAACACTGAAGCTTTCTTT. The encoded protein is CASKQNTEAFF.

Many counts were recorded for this clonotype. This sequence joins TRBV27 and TRBJ1-1; 10 bases align to TRBD1. Trimming cost V 3 bases and J 6 bases; bases outside gene matches: 1. Germline V lookup: CDR1 MNHEY, CDR2 SMNVEV (reference sequence). The length of the CDR3 is 13 residues. The CDR3: CASSFGQGAEAFF. The CDR3 nucleotides read TGTGCCAGCAGTTTCGGACAGGGGGCTGAAGCTTTCTTT.

This chain uses TRBV2 with TRBJ2-7, with 7 positions matching TRBD2. The CDR3 spans 12 residues. With V trimmed by 6 bases and J by 5 bases, 4 bases remained unmatched. Germline assignment: CDR1 SNHLY and CDR2 FYNNEI. The CDR3: CASRGGVHEQYF. DNA for the CDR3: TGTGCCAGCAGGGGGGGGGTTCACGAGCAGTACTTC.

This clonotype was observed at least ten times. The V gene is TRBV7-8, the J gene TRBJ1-1; D remains unclear. Trimming removed 0 bases at V and 3 bases at J, with 17 bases between. The CDR3 spans 17 residues. Germline lookup yields CDR1 SGHVS and CDR2 FQNEAQ. Written as DNA, the CDR3 is TGTGCCAGCAGCTTAGCTAGTCCGTCGAGTCACGACACTGAAGCTTTCTTT. It specifies CASSLASPSSHDTEAFF.

This chain uses TRBV11-2 with TRBJ2-7; 7 bases are a match to TRBD2. There are 16 residues in the CDR3. Losses at the gene ends were 1 base for V and 4 bases for J; bases not matched to a gene: 10. CDR1 and CDR2 (germline): SGHAT, FQNNGV. The CDR3 nucleotides are TGTGCCAGCAGCTTAGCCTACCCCAGCGGGGAATACGAGCAGTACTTC. Translating it yields CASSLAYPSGEYEQYF.

The chain combines TRBV27 with TRBJ2-1, with 11 bases fitting TRBD2. The CDR3 has 17 residues. The V gene end was trimmed by 9 bases and the J gene end by 0 bases; junction bases not matched to a gene: 10. The germline V gene encodes CDR1 MNHEY and CDR2 SMNVEV (reference sequence). CDR3 DNA sequence: TGTGCCAGTAAGGGACTAGCGGTCGATTTCTCCTACAATGAGCAGTTCTTC. This gives the protein CASKGLAVDFSYNEQFF.

The chain couples TRBV2 to TRBJ2-3; D could derive from TRBD1 or TRBD2 (6 bases each). The CDR3 is 15 amino acids. CDR1 is SNHLY and CDR2 is FYNNEI in the germline V gene. V dropped 11 bases and J dropped 2 bases, with 20 bases sitting between them. The CDR3 DNA reads as TGTGCCTTGGAGATTAGGGGGGCCAACACAGATACGCAGTATTTT. It encodes CALEIRGANTDTQYF.

The chain employs TRBV27 and TRBJ2-5, with a weak D call TRBD2 (7 bases). Per the germline V gene, CDR1 is MNHEY and CDR2 is SMNVEV (reference sequence). The CDR3 extends over 13 amino acids. V gave up 5 bases and J gave up 5 bases, with 12 bases separating them. CDR3 in DNA: TGTGCCAGCAGTCCCCCGGGGGGCGAGACCCAGTACTTC. Amino acids: CASSPPGGETQYF.

In regard to this clonotype: This CDR3 fails to terminate in the conserved phenylalanine or tryptophan, so it likely reflects a read error. The rearrangement uses TRBV11-2 and TRBJ2-7; 8 nucleotides line up with TRBD1. In germline, CDR1 is SGHAT, CDR2 FQNNGV. The CDR3 is 15 amino acids. With V trimmed by 3 bases and J by 2 bases, 6 bases remained unmatched. The CDR3 DNA reads TGTGCCAGCAGCTTCAATCACAGGGGGACCTACGAGCAGTACTTG. Amino acid sequence: CASSFNHRGTYEQYL.

This clonotype has a single count. The chain joins TRBV7-3 to TRBJ2-7, with a possible D match to TRBD2 (6 bases). Germline V lookup: CDR1 SGHTA, CDR2 FQGTGA. V lost 4 bases, J lost 2 bases, and 12 bases lay in between. This CDR3 has 14 amino acids. The CDR3 coding sequence is TGTGCCAGCAGCTCGGGAGCCGGCACCTACGAGCAGTACTTC. Amino acid sequence: CASSSGAGTYEQYF.

This clonotype was seen a few times. J is TRBJ1-5 and V is TRBV6-1; tentatively, D is TRBD1 (6 bases). V lost 7 bases and J 1 base, leaving 17 bases between the germline ends. This CDR3 comprises 16 residues. Germline V gives CDR1 MNHNS, CDR2 SASEGT. The CDR3: CASKSYTGISNQPQHF. For the CDR3, the DNA is TGTGCCAGCAAAAGTTACACAGGGATCAGCAATCAGCCCCAGCATTTT.

This chain links TRBV20-1 with TRBJ1-5; 7 nucleotides align to TRBD1. Looked up from germline, CDR1 is DFQATT and CDR2 is SNEGSKA (reference sequence). The trim removed 3 bases at V and 5 bases at J, leaving 7 bases unmatched. The CDR3 sequence is 14 residues long. CDR3 amino acids: CSASTGAPYQPQHF. DNA for the CDR3: TGCAGTGCTAGTACAGGGGCACCCTATCAGCCCCAGCATTTT.

The chain uses TRBV14 and TRBJ1-5; D is uncertain. The CDR3 is 13 residues long. Trimming left V 1 base short and J 9 bases short, with 10 bases between. In germline, CDR1 is SGHDN, CDR2 FVKESK. The chain's CDR3 is CASSQAVDAPQHF. The CDR3 DNA reads as TGTGCCAGCAGCCAAGCAGTGGATGCGCCCCAGCATTTT.